Below, 13 T cell receptor beta chains from the same sample are listed, as sequenced in a study of T cells in Graves' hyperthyroidism and ophthalmopathy. The CDR3 regions of TCR beta were amplified from RNA transcripts. Carried out on the TCR CDR3, a first-round RT-PCR used the HTBI primer set. TCRdb processed the multiplex PCR reads anew with MiXCR; each CDR3 protein has one entry. The table includes around 400,000 distinct CDR3 sequences, 20% to 25% detected once. The sequenced material came from blood. These receptors came from a man aged 45 to 65 with Graves' hyperthyroidism.

This chain uses TRBV29-1 with TRBJ2-3, with TRBD1 as a possible D gene (5 bases). Germline V lookup: CDR1 SQVTM, CDR2 ANQGSEA. This CDR3 region has 15 residues. V was trimmed by 1 base and J by 3 bases, leaving 14 bases between them. The CDR3 spells CSVEAQTALTDTQYF. The CDR3 bases are TGCAGCGTTGAAGCCCAGACAGCTTTAACAGATACGCAGTATTTT.

In its sample, this clonotype was seen a few times. CDR3 DNA sequence: TGTGCCAGCAGTGAACACGGACTAGCGGGGGAGCAGTACTTC. Translation: CASSEHGLAGEQYF. The chain employs TRBV2 and TRBJ2-7; 12 bases align to TRBD2. The CDR3 is made up of 14 amino acids. Germline V gives CDR1 SNHLY, CDR2 FYNNEI. J was trimmed by 7 bases and V by 2 bases; bases with no gene match: 3.

In this sample, this clonotype turned up once. V and J are TRBV5-1 and TRBJ1-4, with D maybe TRBD1 (5 bases). V gave up 3 bases and J gave up 5 bases, with 14 bases separating them. The CDR3 runs 15 residues. Germline lookup yields CDR1 SGHRS and CDR2 YFSETQ. CDR3 region: CASSSGSGRNEKLFF. The CDR3 region has the DNA TGCGCCAGCAGCTCGGGCTCGGGGCGGAATGAAAAACTGTTTTTT.

This clonotype was seen more than once but under ten times. V is TRBV3-1 and J is TRBJ2-7, with 7 nucleotides matching TRBD2. This CDR3 spans 16 amino acids. The V gene end was trimmed by 1 base and the J gene end by 2 bases; junction bases not matched to a gene: 8. CDR1 is LGHDT, CDR2 YNNKEL, per germline (reference sequence). In nucleotides, the CDR3 is TGTGCCAGCAGCCAAGGTAGGAGCCTAGCGGCCTACGAGCAGTACTTC. Amino acids: CASSQGRSLAAYEQYF.

In this sample, this clonotype turned up many times. The chain carries TRBV7-2 and TRBJ2-7; D gene unclear. The germline CDR1 and CDR2 sequences are SGHTA and FQGNSA. V was cut by 0 bases and J by 6 bases, with 3 bases left in between. CDR3 size: 11 residues. The CDR3 region is CASSLAAEQYF. For the CDR3, the DNA is TGTGCCAGCAGCTTAGCCGCCGAGCAGTACTTC. The variable domain in full, with the rest retrieved from reference TRBV7-2 and TRBJ2-7, is GAGVSQSPSNKVTEKGKDVELRCDPISGHTALYWYRQSLGQGLEFLIYFQGNSAPDKSGLPSDRFSAERTGGSVSTLTIQRTQQEDSAVYLCASSLAAEQYFGPGTRLTVT.

The J gene is TRBJ1-1, the V gene TRBV7-8; D remains unclear. The V end lost 5 bases, the J end lost 0 bases, and 13 bases lay between the germline ends. This CDR3 contains 15 residues. Germline CDR1 and CDR2: SGHVS and FQNEAQ. The CDR3 reads CASSPERALNTEAFF. CDR3 bases: TGTGCCAGCAGCCCAGAGAGGGCTTTGAACACTGAAGCTTTCTTT.

The gene calls are TRBV11-2 and TRBJ2-7; D possibly corresponds to TRBD2 (6 bases). Germline V CDR1 and CDR2: SGHAT, FQNNGV. V dropped 1 base and J dropped 6 bases, with 19 bases sitting between them. The CDR3 has 16 residues. CDR3 sequence reads: CASSLALTSPLSEQYF. Here the CDR3 DNA reads TGTGCCAGCAGCTTAGCCCTGACTAGTCCACTCTCCGAGCAGTACTTC.

This clonotype has just a few counts. The V and J genes are TRBV27 and TRBJ2-1; D gene uncertain. The V and J ends lost 3 bases and 10 bases respectively, with 13 bases between them. The germline gives CDR1 MNHEY, CDR2 SMNVEV (reference sequence). The CDR3 consists of 13 residues. The CDR3 protein is CASSLERVGEQFF. CDR3 DNA sequence: TGTGCCAGCAGTTTGGAGCGTGTGGGAGAGCAGTTCTTC.

This clonotype was detected only a few times. The rearrangement links TRBV3-1 to TRBJ2-6, with D tentatively TRBD1 or TRBD2 (5 bases each). The V end was cut by 0 bases, the J end by 5 bases, with 8 bases between. The CDR3 spans 15 residues. Germline CDR1 LGHDT, CDR2 YNNKEL (reference sequence). The CDR3 DNA sequence: TGTGCCAGCAGCCAAGAGGGGGTGTGGGCCAACGTCCTGACTTTC. The encoded protein is CASSQEGVWANVLTF.

As for this clonotype: A read error is possible here, since a much larger clone lies one base away. The CDR3 does not end in the conserved phenylalanine or tryptophan, so this is likely a read error. The V call is TRBV12-3 or TRBV12-4, the J call TRBJ1-5; no clear D gene. The CDR3 loop spans 13 amino acids. Trimming cost V 1 base and J 8 bases, with 9 bases left between them. The CDR3 here is CASSLGDSKPQHL. DNA of the CDR3: TGTGCCAGCAGTTTAGGCGATTCCAAGCCCCAGCATCTT.

This clonotype occurred many times. This chain connects TRBV28 to TRBJ2-7, with 9 bases lining up with TRBD1. With 6 bases clipped from V and 1 base from J, the junction kept 7 bases outside the gene matches. This CDR3 spans 15 amino acids. CDR1 is MDHEN, CDR2 SYDVKM, per germline. The DNA for the CDR3 is TGTGCCAGCAGAAAAAACAGGGGGCCTTCCTACGAGCAGTACTTC. Its translation is CASRKNRGPSYEQYF.

V gene TRBV20-1 combines with J gene TRBJ2-7; a possible D gene is TRBD2 (5 bases). V was pared by 0 bases and J by 4 bases, with 10 bases between. The CDR3 consists of 13 residues. Germline lookup yields CDR1 DFQATT and CDR2 SNEGSKA (reference sequence). CDR3 sequence (DNA): TGCAGTGCTAGAGATTGGACGGGATACGAGCAGTACTTC. As protein: CSARDWTGYEQYF.

About this clonotype: Likely a read error: the CDR3 ends without its conserved phenylalanine or tryptophan. The chain joins TRBV20-1 to TRBJ1-1; TRBD1 is a possible D gene (5 bases). This CDR3 is built from 15 residues. Between the trimmed V and J ends, which lost 0 bases and 1 base, there was a span of 12 bases. Germline V gene sequence: CDR1 DFQATT, CDR2 SNEGSKA (reference sequence). The CDR3 spells CSARETLGTNTEAFL. CDR3 nucleotide sequence: TGCAGTGCTAGAGAAACCCTAGGGACGAACACTGAAGCTTTCCTT.